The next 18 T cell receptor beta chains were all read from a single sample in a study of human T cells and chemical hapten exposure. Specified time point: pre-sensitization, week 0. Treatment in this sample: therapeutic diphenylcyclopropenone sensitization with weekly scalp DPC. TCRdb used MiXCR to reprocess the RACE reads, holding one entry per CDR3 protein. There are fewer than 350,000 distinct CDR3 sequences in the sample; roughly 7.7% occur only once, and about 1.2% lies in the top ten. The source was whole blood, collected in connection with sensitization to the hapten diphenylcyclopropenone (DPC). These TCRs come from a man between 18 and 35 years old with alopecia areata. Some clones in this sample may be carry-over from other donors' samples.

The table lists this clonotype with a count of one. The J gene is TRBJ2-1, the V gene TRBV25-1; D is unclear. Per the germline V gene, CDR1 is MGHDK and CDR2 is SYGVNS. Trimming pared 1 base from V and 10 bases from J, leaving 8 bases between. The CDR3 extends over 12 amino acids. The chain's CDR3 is CASSESALEQFF. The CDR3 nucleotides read TGTGCCAGCAGTGAATCCGCGTTGGAGCAGTTCTTC.

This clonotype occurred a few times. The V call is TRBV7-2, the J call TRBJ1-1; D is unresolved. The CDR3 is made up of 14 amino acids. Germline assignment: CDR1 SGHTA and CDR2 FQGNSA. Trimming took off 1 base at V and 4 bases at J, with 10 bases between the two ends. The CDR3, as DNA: TGTGCCAGCAGCTTAGTTGCGGGGTTCACTGAAGCTTTCTTT. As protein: CASSLVAGFTEAFF.

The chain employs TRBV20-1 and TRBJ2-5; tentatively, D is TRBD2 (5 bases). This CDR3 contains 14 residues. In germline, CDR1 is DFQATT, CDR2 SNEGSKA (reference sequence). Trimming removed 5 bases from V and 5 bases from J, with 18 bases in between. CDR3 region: CSAGSDWPGETQYF. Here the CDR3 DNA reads TGCAGTGCTGGGTCGGACTGGCCCGGGGAGACCCAGTACTTC.

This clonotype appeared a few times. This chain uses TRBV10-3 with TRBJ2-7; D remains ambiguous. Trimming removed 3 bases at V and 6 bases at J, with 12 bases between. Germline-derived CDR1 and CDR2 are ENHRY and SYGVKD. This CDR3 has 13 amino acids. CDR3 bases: TGTGCCATCAGTGATTTTTCTTCATTCGAGCAGTACTTC. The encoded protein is CAISDFSSFEQYF.

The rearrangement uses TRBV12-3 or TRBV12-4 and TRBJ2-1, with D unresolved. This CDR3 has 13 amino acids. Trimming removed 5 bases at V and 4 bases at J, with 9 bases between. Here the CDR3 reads CASSPDKYNEQFF. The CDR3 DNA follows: TGTGCCAGCAGTCCCGACAAGTACAATGAGCAGTTCTTC.

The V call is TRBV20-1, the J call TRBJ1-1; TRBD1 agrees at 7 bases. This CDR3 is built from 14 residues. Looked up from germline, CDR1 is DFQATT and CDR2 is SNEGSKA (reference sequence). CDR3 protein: CRALSDRKNTEAFF. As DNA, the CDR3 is TGCAGAGCCCTGTCGGACAGGAAGAACACTGAAGCTTTCTTT.

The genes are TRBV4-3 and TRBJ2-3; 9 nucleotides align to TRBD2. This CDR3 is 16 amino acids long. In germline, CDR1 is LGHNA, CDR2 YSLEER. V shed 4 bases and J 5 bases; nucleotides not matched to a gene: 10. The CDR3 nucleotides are TGCGCCAGCAGCCTCGGGGGCGGGGGGGCCGGAGATACGCAGTATTTT. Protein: CASSLGGGGAGDTQYF.

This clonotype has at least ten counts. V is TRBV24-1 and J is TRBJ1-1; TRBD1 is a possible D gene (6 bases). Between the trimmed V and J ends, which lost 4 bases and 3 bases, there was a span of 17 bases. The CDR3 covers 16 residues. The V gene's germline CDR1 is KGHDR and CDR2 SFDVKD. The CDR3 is CATSELYRVRDTEAFF. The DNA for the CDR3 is TGTGCCACCAGTGAGTTGTACAGGGTTCGGGACACTGAAGCTTTCTTT.

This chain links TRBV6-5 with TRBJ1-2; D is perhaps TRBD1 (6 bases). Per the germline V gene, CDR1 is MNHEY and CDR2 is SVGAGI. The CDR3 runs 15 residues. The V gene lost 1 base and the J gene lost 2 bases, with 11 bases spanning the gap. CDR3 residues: CASSYFPTGNYGYTF. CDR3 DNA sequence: TGTGCCAGCAGTTACTTCCCAACAGGGAACTATGGCTACACCTTC.

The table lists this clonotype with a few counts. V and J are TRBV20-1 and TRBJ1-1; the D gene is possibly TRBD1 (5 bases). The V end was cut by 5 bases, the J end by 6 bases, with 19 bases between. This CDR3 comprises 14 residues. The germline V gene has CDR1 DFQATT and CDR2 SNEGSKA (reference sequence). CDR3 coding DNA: TGCAGTGCTCCAACTCGGCCAGGGTTCGCTGAAGCTTTCTTT. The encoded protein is CSAPTRPGFAEAFF.

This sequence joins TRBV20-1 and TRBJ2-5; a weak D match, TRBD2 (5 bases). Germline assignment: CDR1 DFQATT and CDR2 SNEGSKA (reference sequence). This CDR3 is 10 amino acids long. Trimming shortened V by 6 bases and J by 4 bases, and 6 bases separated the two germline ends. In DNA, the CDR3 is TGCAGTGCCGGAGGAGAGACCCAGTACTTC. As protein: CSAGGETQYF.

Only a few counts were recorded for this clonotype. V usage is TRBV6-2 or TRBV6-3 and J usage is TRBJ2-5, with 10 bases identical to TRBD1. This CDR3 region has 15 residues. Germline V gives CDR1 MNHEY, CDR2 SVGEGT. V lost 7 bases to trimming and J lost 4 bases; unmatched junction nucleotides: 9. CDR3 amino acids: CASNMRTGGRETQYF. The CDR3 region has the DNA TGTGCCAGCAATATGAGGACAGGGGGAAGAGAGACCCAGTACTTC.

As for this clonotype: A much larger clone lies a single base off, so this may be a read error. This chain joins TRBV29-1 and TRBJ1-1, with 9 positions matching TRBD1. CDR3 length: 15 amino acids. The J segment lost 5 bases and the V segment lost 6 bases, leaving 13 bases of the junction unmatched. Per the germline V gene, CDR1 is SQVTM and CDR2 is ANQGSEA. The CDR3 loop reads CSVRRNRGLATEAFF. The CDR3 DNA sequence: TGCAGCGTCCGCCGGAACAGGGGGCTGGCGACTGAAGCTTTCTTT.

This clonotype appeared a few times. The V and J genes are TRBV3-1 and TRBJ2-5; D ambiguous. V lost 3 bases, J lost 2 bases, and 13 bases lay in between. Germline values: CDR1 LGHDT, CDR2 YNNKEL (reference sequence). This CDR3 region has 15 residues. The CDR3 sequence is CASSHPGRVQETQYF. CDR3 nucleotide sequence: TGTGCCAGCAGCCATCCCGGACGGGTACAAGAGACCCAGTACTTC.

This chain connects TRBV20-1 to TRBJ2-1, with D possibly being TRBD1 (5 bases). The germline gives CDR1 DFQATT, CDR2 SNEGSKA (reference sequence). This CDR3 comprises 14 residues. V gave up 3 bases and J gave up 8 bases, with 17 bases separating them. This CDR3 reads CSARGHPRGDEQFF. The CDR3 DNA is TGCAGTGCTAGGGGGCACCCTCGTGGCGATGAGCAGTTCTTC.

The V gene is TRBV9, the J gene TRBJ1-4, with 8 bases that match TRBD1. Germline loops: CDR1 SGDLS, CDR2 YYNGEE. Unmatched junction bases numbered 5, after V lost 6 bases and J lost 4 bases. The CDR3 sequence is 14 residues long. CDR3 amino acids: CASNRDRSNEKLFF. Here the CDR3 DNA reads TGTGCCAGCAACCGGGACAGGAGTAATGAAAAACTGTTTTTT.

CDR3 sequence: CASSLVGGPYEQYF. The CDR3 nucleotides read TGCGCCAGCAGCTTGGTAGGGGGCCCCTACGAGCAGTACTTC. The rearrangement links TRBV5-1 to TRBJ2-7; 7 positions agree with TRBD1. This CDR3 region has 14 residues. Germline V lookup: CDR1 SGHRS, CDR2 YFSETQ. The V and J ends lost 0 bases and 2 bases, in that order; junction bases with no gene match: 2.

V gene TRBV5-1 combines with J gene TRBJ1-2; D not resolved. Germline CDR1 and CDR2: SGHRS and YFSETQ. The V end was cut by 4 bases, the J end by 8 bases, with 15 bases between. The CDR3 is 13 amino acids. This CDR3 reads CASSPLEIGGYTF. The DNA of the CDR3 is TGCGCCAGCAGCCCACTGGAAATTGGGGGCTACACCTTC.